The present T cell receptor beta chain was sequenced within a study of control samples from healthy donors and cancer patients. This table comes from immunoSEQ multiplex PCR, and its TCRdb copy is limited to in-frame clones, with some not included. This table holds some 120,000 clones, around 87% found once. This receptor was taken from a man in his sixties in good health. Sample: blood.

DNA of the CDR3: TGTGCCAGCAGTTTGACAGGGGGCACTGAAGCTTTCTTT. Its protein product is CASSLTGGTEAFF. This sequence joins TRBV11-3 and TRBJ1-1; 9 positions agree with TRBD1. Trimming at V came to 6 bases and at J to 4 bases, leaving 3 bases not matched to a gene. The CDR3 consists of 13 residues. CDR1 and CDR2 from the germline V gene are SGHNT and YENEEA.